This TCR beta chain comes out of a study of blood T cell repertoires in COVID-19. The germline V and J ends were trimmed by 0 bases and 7 bases, with 10 bases remaining between them. The germline gives CDR1 GTSNPN, CDR2 SVGIG (reference sequence). The CDR3 contains 13 residues. Here immunoSEQ multiplex PCR was the method, and the copy in TCRdb shows in-frame clones only, minus some. The repertoire includes 80,000 to 100,000 clones, 80% of them detected once, and under 13% sits in the top ten. The sequence was collected from a woman aged 70-85 years with acute or convalescent COVID-19. What was sequenced was peripheral blood. V gene TRBV30 combines with J gene TRBJ1-5; possibly TRBD1 for D (6 bases). CDR3 in DNA: TGTGCCTGGAGTGTAAAGGGGGAACAGCCCCAGCATTTT. As protein: CAWSVKGEQPQHF.